The next 29 T cell receptor beta chains were all read from a single sample in a study of shared clonotypes between healthy human individuals. CD8 cells regarded as naive lacked CD45RO, were positively chosen for CCR7, and omitted terminally differentiated effector memory CD45RA+ cells. The protocol was immunoSEQ multiplex PCR, while the TCRdb copy is restricted to in-frame clones and leaves out a portion. The sample carries more than 2 million clones, roughly 94% recorded once. The specimen sequenced was naive CD8+ T cells sorted from blood. These receptors were taken from a man aged 18 to 29 in good health.

This chain links TRBV6-4 with TRBJ1-1, with 9 bases aligning to TRBD1. Trimming cost V 2 bases and J 10 bases; bases outside gene matches: 14. The CDR3 loop spans 16 amino acids. The germline gives CDR1 MRHNA, CDR2 SNTAGT. CDR3 in amino acids: CASSDHPGQGIIRAFF. In nucleotides, the CDR3 is TGTGCCAGCAGTGACCACCCAGGACAGGGGATCATTCGAGCTTTCTTT.

This chain links TRBV7-8 with TRBJ2-7; a weak D match, TRBD1 (6 bases). Looked up from germline, CDR1 is SGHVS and CDR2 is FQNEAQ. The CDR3 covers 15 residues. V lost 1 base and J lost 2, with 12 bases in between. Here the CDR3 reads CASSLVGWDTYEQYF. As DNA, the CDR3 is TGTGCCAGCAGCTTAGTAGGGTGGGACACCTACGAGCAGTACTTC. Full variable domain (missing parts from reference TRBV7-8 and TRBJ2-7): GAGVSQSPRYKVAKRGQDVALRCDPISGHVSLFWYQQALGQGPEFLTYFQNEAQLDKSGLPSDRFFAERPEGSVSTLKIQRTQQEDSAVYLCASSLVGWDTYEQYFGPGTRLTVT.

The V call is TRBV4-1, the J call TRBJ2-1; D is unresolved. Germline V gene lookup returns CDR1 MGHRA and CDR2 YSYEKL. Trimming left V 1 base short and J 0 bases short, with 7 bases between. The CDR3 sequence is 15 residues long. DNA of the CDR3: TGCGCCAGCAGCCAAGCCATAAGCTCCTACAATGAGCAGTTCTTC. It specifies CASSQAISSYNEQFF.

The chain combines TRBV6-1 with TRBJ1-3; 7 bases map to TRBD1. Germline CDR1 reads MNHNS; CDR2 reads SASEGT. This CDR3 has 18 amino acids. V lost 0 bases, J lost 6 bases, and 14 bases stayed unmatched. In DNA form, the CDR3 reads TGTGCCAGCAGTGAAGCTGCTCTCCCAGACAGGGTGGAAAACACCATATATTTT. Translating it yields CASSEAALPDRVENTIYF.

The chain has TRBV11-2 and TRBJ2-7, with D hard to call. The CDR3 loop spans 16 amino acids. Deletions cut 3 bases from V and 2 bases from J, with 17 bases between. In germline, CDR1 is SGHAT, CDR2 FQNNGV. CDR3 bases: TGTGCCAGCAGCTTTGGGATCGGTGATCTAGCCTACGAGCAGTACTTC. Amino acid sequence: CASSFGIGDLAYEQYF.

J is TRBJ2-7 and V is TRBV4-1; D perhaps matches TRBD2 (5 bases). From germline, CDR1 is MGHRA and CDR2 YSYEKL. Trimming stripped 8 bases from V and 2 bases from J, with 16 bases between. The CDR3 covers 14 residues. CDR3: CASGDPGGTYEQYF. The CDR3 nucleotides are TGCGCCAGCGGGGATCCAGGAGGTACCTACGAGCAGTACTTC.

The chain combines TRBV25-1 with TRBJ2-1; D gene unclear. V dropped 9 bases and J dropped 4 bases, with 13 bases sitting between them. Germline loops: CDR1 MGHDK, CDR2 SYGVNS. This CDR3 comprises 13 residues. The CDR3 coding sequence is TGTGCCAGTAGGCTAGGTGATTACAATGAGCAGTTCTTC. Protein product: CASRLGDYNEQFF.

V is TRBV9 and J is TRBJ2-5, with 12 bases that match TRBD2. The ends lost 3 bases at V and 5 bases at J; junction bases unmatched: 8. The length of the CDR3 is 16 residues. Germline assignment: CDR1 SGDLS and CDR2 YYNGEE. In nucleotides, the CDR3 is TGTGCCAGCAGCGGCTGGGGACTAGCGGGTGCGGAGACCCAGTACTTC. Translation gives CASSGWGLAGAETQYF.

This rearrangement joins TRBV21-1 to TRBJ1-6. TRBV21-1 is shown as a pseudogene. CDR3 length: 15 amino acids. The CDR3 loop is CASSTPGTDNSPLHF. The CDR3 nucleotides are TGTGCCAGCAGCACACCCGGGACGGATAATTCACCCCTCCACTTT.

This clone was observed once. The chain employs TRBV5-1 and TRBJ2-5, with D tentatively TRBD1 (6 bases). V dropped 6 bases and J dropped 2 bases, with 14 bases sitting between them. The CDR3 has 14 amino acids. CDR1 is SGHRS and CDR2 is YFSETQ in the germline V gene. This CDR3 reads CASTLQGGQETQYF. The CDR3 coding sequence is TGCGCCAGCACACTACAGGGCGGTCAAGAGACCCAGTACTTC. Supplemented by reference TRBV5-1 and TRBJ2-5, the full variable domain reads KAGVTQTPRYLIKTRGQQVTLSCSPISGHRSVSWYQQTPGQGLQFLFEYFSETQRNKGNFPGRFSGRQFSNSRSEMNVSTLELGDSALYLCASTLQGGQETQYFGPGTRLLVL.

The chain joins TRBV19 to TRBJ2-5; 8 nucleotides align to TRBD1. In germline, CDR1 is LNHDA, CDR2 SQIVND (reference sequence). The trim removed 6 bases at V and 4 bases at J, leaving 10 bases unmatched. The CDR3 is 15 amino acids. Written as DNA, the CDR3 is TGTGCCAGTAGCAAGTCCGGACAGGGCGGAGAGACCCAGTACTTC. Encoded protein: CASSKSGQGGETQYF.

A single count supports this clone. V is TRBV14 and J is TRBJ2-3; tentatively, D is TRBD1 (5 bases). CDR3 length: 14 amino acids. Germline loops: CDR1 SGHDN, CDR2 FVKESK. Trimming took 1 base from V and 1 from J, leaving 6 bases between them. CDR3 in DNA: TGTGCCAGCAGCCAAGCCAGGGGCACAGATACGCAGTATTTT. Translating gives CASSQARGTDTQYF.

Regarding this clone: Within the sample, other DNA sequences also encode this same CDR3. The chain couples TRBV27 to TRBJ2-7; 7 positions agree with TRBD1. Per germline, CDR1 MNHEY and CDR2 SMNVEV (reference sequence). The CDR3 length is 13 residues. Losses at the gene ends were 3 bases for V and 6 bases for J; bases not matched to a gene: 5. CDR3 region: CASSFVGGGEQYF. The DNA for the CDR3 is TGTGCCAGCAGTTTTGTAGGGGGCGGCGAGCAGTACTTC.

The genes are TRBV6-4 and TRBJ1-5; D is unclear. Between the trimmed V and J ends, which lost 6 bases and 2 bases, there was a span of 11 bases. Germline CDR1 is MRHNA and CDR2 is SNTAGT. The CDR3 consists of 14 residues. CDR3 sequence reads: CASSPLGGNQPQHF. The CDR3 DNA reads as TGTGCCAGCAGCCCCCTTGGAGGCAATCAGCCCCAGCATTTT.

The chain has TRBV7-9 and TRBJ1-4, with a weak D call TRBD1 (5 bases). CDR3 length: 13 amino acids. The ends were cut back, 5 bases at V and 8 bases at J, with 12 bases in the middle. Germline loops: CDR1 SEHNR, CDR2 FQNEAQ (reference sequence). The CDR3 sequence is CASSPTGGEKLFF. The DNA of the CDR3 is TGTGCCAGCAGCCCGACGGGGGGGGAAAAACTGTTTTTT.

A single count supports this clone. The chain carries TRBV5-6 and TRBJ2-1; the match to TRBD2 covers 9 bases. V shed 2 bases, J shed 0 bases, and the junction held 12 bases outside the gene matches. CDR1 and CDR2 (germline): SGHDT, YYEEEE. The CDR3 totals 19 residues. The CDR3 region has the DNA TGTGCCAGCAGCTTTCCCACCCCCCTAGCGGGGAGCTCCTACAATGAGCAGTTCTTC. Residues: CASSFPTPLAGSSYNEQFF. Combining the CDR3 with reference TRBV5-6 and TRBJ2-1 gives the whole variable domain DAGVTQSPTHLIKTRGQQVTLRCSPKSGHDTVSWYQQALGQGPQFIFQYYEEEERQRGNFPDRFSGHQFPNYSSELNVNALLLGDSALYLCASSFPTPLAGSSYNEQFFGPGTRLTVL.

This chain links TRBV11-2 with TRBJ2-5; 7 bases are a match to TRBD1. From germline, CDR1 is SGHAT and CDR2 FQNNGV. Trimming cost V 4 bases and J 1 base; bases outside gene matches: 6. The CDR3 extends over 15 amino acids. The CDR3 nucleotides are TGTGCCAGCAGCTCGACAGGGTCGGTCCAAGAGACCCAGTACTTC. Its protein is CASSSTGSVQETQYF.

V is TRBV28 and J is TRBJ1-1; unclear D gene. The CDR3 runs 13 residues. In germline, CDR1 is MDHEN, CDR2 SYDVKM. V lost 5 bases to trimming and J lost 0 bases, with 7 bases between them. CDR3 residues: CASSGFVNTEAFF. The CDR3 DNA reads TGTGCCAGCAGTGGGTTCGTGAACACTGAAGCTTTCTTT.

This clone was detected once. This chain uses TRBV2 with TRBJ2-2; 8 bases map to TRBD2. This CDR3 contains 17 residues. Trimming cost V 3 bases and J 4 bases; bases outside gene matches: 10. In germline, CDR1 is SNHLY, CDR2 FYNNEI. Here the CDR3 DNA reads TGTGCCAGCAGTGAGGATAGCGGGATAAGCCGCACCGGGGAGCTGTTTTTT. Protein: CASSEDSGISRTGELFF.

The CDR3 is CAWSAERHSGADTQYF. In nucleotides, the CDR3 is TGTGCCTGGAGTGCGGAGCGGCACTCAGGGGCAGATACGCAGTATTTT. This chain uses TRBV30 with TRBJ2-3, with a weak D call TRBD1 (6 bases). Looked up from germline, CDR1 is GTSNPN and CDR2 is SVGIG (reference sequence). V was cut by 1 base and J by 4 bases, with 18 bases left in between. CDR3 length: 16 amino acids.

Points on this clone: The same CDR3 is also encoded by other DNA sequences in this sample. The chain uses TRBV27 and TRBJ2-3; D ambiguous. The ends were cut back, 2 bases at V and 4 bases at J, with 10 bases in the middle. CDR3 size: 14 residues. CDR1 and CDR2 from the germline V gene are MNHEY and SMNVEV (reference sequence). CDR3 loop: CASSLIGSADTQYF. CDR3 coding DNA: TGTGCCAGCAGTTTAATCGGGTCCGCAGATACGCAGTATTTT.

The CDR3 nucleotides are TGTGCCAGCAGCGATAACATTCTTGGAGATACGCAGTATTTT. Amino acids: CASSDNILGDTQYF. This rearrangement joins TRBV11-2 to TRBJ2-3, with D unresolved. Germline values: CDR1 SGHAT, CDR2 FQNNGV. V was clipped by 5 bases and J by 5 bases, with 14 bases between them. The CDR3 totals 14 residues.

This rearrangement joins TRBV30 to TRBJ2-5; 9 bases align to TRBD2. This CDR3 is 14 amino acids long. The V segment lost 2 bases and the J segment 4 bases; nucleotides outside the gene matches: 5. The germline V gene encodes CDR1 GTSNPN and CDR2 SVGIG (reference sequence). CDR3 coding DNA: TGTGCCTGGAGTCTGGGAGCGGGAGGAGAGACCCAGTACTTC. Protein product: CAWSLGAGGETQYF.

This rearrangement joins TRBV7-9 to TRBJ2-2; TRBD2 aligns across 7 bases. Germline CDR1 reads SEHNR; CDR2 reads FQNEAQ (reference sequence). The CDR3 has 17 amino acids. The junction had 7 bases not matched to a gene; V was cut back by 2 bases and J by 1 base. CDR3 nucleotides: TGTGCCAGCAGCTTATGGCGGGGAGGGCAGAACACCGGGGAGCTGTTTTTT. Its translation: CASSLWRGGQNTGELFF.

CDR3 nucleotides: TGTGCCAGCAGTTACGAGGATTATAGCAATCAGCCCCAGCATTTT. It is translated as CASSYEDYSNQPQHF. V is TRBV6-6 and J is TRBJ1-5; D not certain. V shed 2 bases and J shed 0 bases, with 8 bases lying between them. This CDR3 is built from 15 residues. Germline V lookup: CDR1 MNHNY, CDR2 SVGAGI (reference sequence).

This chain uses TRBV15 with TRBJ2-7; D remains ambiguous. Trimming took off 0 bases at V and 1 base at J, with 10 bases between the two ends. Germline V lookup: CDR1 LNHNV, CDR2 YYDKDF (reference sequence). CDR3 length: 15 amino acids. The CDR3 sequence: CATSRDQESSYEQYF. CDR3 sequence (DNA): TGTGCCACCAGCAGAGATCAAGAGTCTTCCTACGAGCAGTACTTC.

V gene TRBV9 combines with J gene TRBJ2-7; a weak D match, TRBD2 (6 bases). The CDR3 is 13 amino acids. Germline V gives CDR1 SGDLS, CDR2 YYNGEE. With 0 bases removed from V and 6 bases from J, the gap between germline ends came to 10 bases. Written as DNA, the CDR3 is TGTGCCAGCAGCGTAGAATCGGGAGCCGAGCAGTACTTC. Its translation is CASSVESGAEQYF.

A word on this clone: Other nucleotide sequences from this sample produce the same CDR3. The CDR3 here is CASSLIGGANEQFF. Here the CDR3 DNA reads TGTGCCAGCAGTTTAATCGGGGGGGCTAATGAGCAGTTCTTC. The rearrangement links TRBV27 to TRBJ2-1; 8 bases map to TRBD2. V gave up 2 bases and J gave up 7 bases; unmatched junction bases: 4. The CDR3 runs 14 residues. CDR1 and CDR2 (germline): MNHEY, SMNVEV (reference sequence).

This chain links TRBV15 with TRBJ2-7, with D possibly matching TRBD1 (5 bases). The CDR3 contains 13 residues. V was shortened by 4 bases and J by 3 bases, with 10 bases between the two germline ends. CDR1 and CDR2 (germline): LNHNV, YYDKDF (reference sequence). CDR3 region: CATSKRQSYEQYF. In DNA, the CDR3 is TGTGCCACCAGCAAAAGACAGAGCTACGAGCAGTACTTC. Complete variable domain (other parts from reference TRBV15 and TRBJ2-7): DAMVIQNPRYQVTQFGKPVTLSCSQTLNHNVMYWYQQKSSQAPKLLFHYYDKDFNNEADTPDNFQSRRPNTSFCFLDIRSPGLGDTAMYLCATSKRQSYEQYFGPGTRLTVT.